This T cell receptor beta chain was obtained from a study of cytomegalovirus exposure and HLA in healthy donors. J gave up 4 bases and V 2 bases, and 4 bases lay outside the gene matches. Germline V gene sequence: CDR1 KGHSH, CDR2 LQKENI. The CDR3 extends over 15 amino acids. Study observations and caveats: Earlier analysis found most TCR beta V segments productive about 87% or about 30% of the time.

Points on this clone: Its antigen is unknown.

PCR amplification relied on 60 Vbeta primers (plus 13 Jbeta primers). TCRdb's copy holds only in-frame clones and misses some; the assay was immunoSEQ multiplex PCR. The data contain some 60,000 clones, about 80% of them singletons. V gene TRBV18 combines with J gene TRBJ2-1; 8 nucleotides align to TRBD1. The clonotype was recovered from a woman aged 40 to 50 in good health and CMV-seronegative. Input material: PBMCs. The CDR3 protein is CASSPGWTGYNEQFF. The CDR3 DNA sequence: TGTGCCAGCTCACCAGGTTGGACAGGGTACAATGAGCAGTTCTTC. The complete variable domain, with remaining parts taken from reference TRBV18 and TRBJ2-1, reads NAGVMQNPRHLVRRRGQEARLRCSPMKGHSHVYWYRQLPEEGLKFMVYLQKENIIDESGMPKERFSAEFPKEGPSILRIQQVVRGDSAAYFCASSPGWTGYNEQFFGPGTRLTVL.